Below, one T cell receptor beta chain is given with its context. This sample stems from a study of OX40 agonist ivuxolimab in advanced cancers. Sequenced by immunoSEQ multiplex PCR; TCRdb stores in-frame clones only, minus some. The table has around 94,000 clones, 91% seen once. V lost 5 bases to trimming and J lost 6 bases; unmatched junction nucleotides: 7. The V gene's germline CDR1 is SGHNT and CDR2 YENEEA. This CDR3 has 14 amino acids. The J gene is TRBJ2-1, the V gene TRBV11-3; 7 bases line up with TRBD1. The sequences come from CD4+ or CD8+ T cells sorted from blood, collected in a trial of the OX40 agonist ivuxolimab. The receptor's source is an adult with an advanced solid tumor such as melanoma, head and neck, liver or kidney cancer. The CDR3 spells CASSIRQGRNEQFF. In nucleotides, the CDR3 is TGTGCCAGCAGCATAAGACAGGGACGCAATGAGCAGTTCTTC.